Below are 18 T cell receptor beta chains sequenced from a single sample in a study of T-cell reconstitution after alpha-beta-depleted transplantation in children. Unique molecular identifiers were incorporated into the prepared TCRbeta library. In TCRdb, the PCR reads were re-called with MiXCR into one record per CDR3 protein. The sample shows about 980,000 distinct CDR3 sequences, around 30% of them seen only once. Sequencing used PBMCs, mostly from graft donor cells, obtained 360 days after TCRalphabeta/CD19-depleted stem cell transplant. The receptors come from a boy under three years old who had a stem cell transplant for SCID, so the T cells may come from the graft donor.

This chain connects TRBV7-9 to TRBJ2-3; a weak D match, TRBD2 (7 bases). The length of the CDR3 is 15 residues. Germline assignment: CDR1 SEHNR and CDR2 FQNEAQ (reference sequence). Trimming left V 2 bases short and J 4 bases short, with 13 bases between. The CDR3 here is CASSLYGGPADTQYF. CDR3 in DNA: TGTGCCAGCAGCTTATACGGGGGGCCGGCAGATACGCAGTATTTT.

The sample holds a few counts of this clonotype. This sequence joins TRBV6-5 and TRBJ2-5; TRBD1 matches at 7 bases. The V segment lost 6 bases and the J segment 9 bases; nucleotides outside the gene matches: 10. The germline V gene encodes CDR1 MNHEY and CDR2 SVGAGI. The CDR3 has 13 residues. CDR3 region: CASSRTLTGAQYF. CDR3 nucleotide sequence: TGTGCCAGCAGCCGCACCCTTACAGGGGCCCAGTACTTC.

V is TRBV4-3 and J is TRBJ2-7; perhaps TRBD2 as D (7 bases). The germline V gene encodes CDR1 LGHNA and CDR2 YSLEER. V gave up 1 base and J gave up 3 bases, with 13 bases separating them. The CDR3 is 15 residues long. CDR3: CASSQGGRGNYEQYF. The CDR3 DNA is TGCGCCAGCAGCCAAGGGGGGCGGGGGAACTACGAGCAGTACTTC.

The rearrangement joins TRBV4-2 to TRBJ2-7; D possibly corresponds to TRBD1 (5 bases). Germline V gene lookup returns CDR1 LGHNA and CDR2 YNFKEQ. The V and J ends lost 0 bases and 2 bases respectively, with 14 bases between them. CDR3 length: 16 residues. The chain's CDR3 is CASSQDSSGLPYEQYF. The CDR3 DNA reads as TGTGCCAGCAGCCAAGATTCCTCAGGGTTGCCCTACGAGCAGTACTTC.

CDR3 DNA: TGTGCCAGCAGCGAGGACAGAACTAGCACAGATACGCAGTATTTT. It translates to CASSEDRTSTDTQYF. The V and J genes are TRBV9 and TRBJ2-3; TRBD1 is a possible D gene (6 bases). Germline V CDR1 and CDR2: SGDLS, YYNGEE. Trimming pared 3 bases from V and 0 bases from J, leaving 11 bases between. This CDR3 spans 15 amino acids. Using reference TRBV9 and TRBJ2-3 for the parts outside the CDR3, the full variable domain is DSGVTQTPKHLITATGQRVTLRCSPRSGDLSVYWYQQSLDQGLQFLIQYYNGEERAKGNILERFSAQQFPDLHSELNLSSLELGDSALYFCASSEDRTSTDTQYFGPGTRLTVL.

This rearrangement joins TRBV5-1 to TRBJ1-1; no clear D gene. CDR3 size: 14 residues. Trimming left V 3 bases short and J 10 bases short, with 19 bases between. The germline CDR1 and CDR2 sequences are SGHRS and YFSETQ. In DNA, the CDR3 is TGCGCCAGCAGCTCCAGTTTGGTGCCTGACCGAGCTTTCTTT. Amino acid sequence: CASSSSLVPDRAFF.

This clonotype showed up just a few times. This chain connects TRBV4-2 to TRBJ2-3; weak D call: TRBD2 (7 bases). The V and J ends lost 3 bases and 4 bases respectively, with 38 bases between them. Germline CDR1 LGHNA, CDR2 YNFKEQ. The CDR3 has 23 residues. DNA for the CDR3: TGTGCCAGCAGCCATCCTGACCCTTACAAGCAGCCATTTCTCGGGGGGCGGGCAGATACGCAGTATTTT. Translating gives CASSHPDPYKQPFLGGRADTQYF.

This clonotype was detected only a few times. The V gene is TRBV28, the J gene TRBJ1-2; D remains ambiguous. Germline lookup yields CDR1 MDHEN and CDR2 SYDVKM. This CDR3 is 14 amino acids long. With 3 bases removed from V and 4 bases from J, the gap between germline ends came to 12 bases. CDR3 sequence (DNA): TGTGCCAGCAGTTTTCCGGACCGCTTCTATGGCTACACCTTC. It yields the protein CASSFPDRFYGYTF.

The V gene is TRBV18, the J gene TRBJ2-1; 9 bases are a match to TRBD1. The germline V gene encodes CDR1 KGHSH and CDR2 LQKENI. Losses at the gene ends were 6 bases for V and 10 bases for J; bases not matched to a gene: 7. The CDR3 extends over 13 amino acids. CDR3 nucleotide sequence: TGTGCCAGCTCCCGACAGGGGGGCGGCGAGCAGTTCTTC. As protein: CASSRQGGGEQFF.

The chain uses TRBV6-5 and TRBJ1-1; no reliable D call. The CDR3 has 11 residues. Germline V CDR1 and CDR2: MNHEY, SVGAGI. Trimming pared 5 bases from V and 4 bases from J, leaving 5 bases between. The CDR3 sequence: CASSTLTEAFF. The CDR3 coding sequence is TGTGCCAGCAGTACGCTCACTGAAGCTTTCTTT.

This clonotype was detected once. The gene calls are TRBV12-3 or TRBV12-4 and TRBJ1-2, with D unresolved. V lost 1 base and J 0 bases, leaving 15 bases between the germline ends. The length of the CDR3 is 17 residues. The CDR3 loop reads CASSLELRMWANYGYTF. CDR3 nucleotides: TGTGCCAGCAGTTTAGAACTTAGGATGTGGGCTAACTATGGCTACACCTTC.

A few counts support this clonotype. This chain connects TRBV20-1 to TRBJ1-5; D not resolved. V gave up 1 base and J gave up 0 bases, with 7 bases separating them. This CDR3 region has 14 residues. Germline V gene data show CDR1 as DFQATT and CDR2 as SNEGSKA (reference sequence). CDR3 residues: CSARATISNQPQHF. CDR3 in DNA: TGCAGTGCTAGAGCCACAATTAGCAATCAGCCCCAGCATTTT.

The chain recombines TRBV6-2 or TRBV6-3 with TRBJ2-3; TRBD2 agrees at 8 bases. The CDR3 totals 20 residues. With 0 bases clipped from V and 2 bases from J, the junction kept 16 bases outside the gene matches. Germline CDR1 and CDR2: MNHEY and SVGEGT. The CDR3 DNA is TGTGCCAGCAGTTACTCGATTATTGGAGCGCGGGGGGCCGACACAGATACGCAGTATTTT. Its translation: CASSYSIIGARGADTDTQYF.

The chain is built from TRBV12-3 or TRBV12-4 and TRBJ2-3, with D perhaps being TRBD1 or TRBD2 (6 bases each). This CDR3 spans 18 amino acids. V was pared by 6 bases and J by 0 bases, with 22 bases between. This CDR3 reads CASSGGLGSGSSTDTQYF. The DNA for the CDR3 is TGTGCCAGCAGCGGGGGCTTAGGGTCGGGGTCTAGCACAGATACGCAGTATTTT.

J is TRBJ2-3 and V is TRBV5-1, with TRBD2 matching 7 bases. V was pared by 1 base and J by 2 bases, with 7 bases of the junction left unmatched. CDR1 and CDR2 (germline): SGHRS, YFSETQ. The CDR3 is made up of 16 amino acids. The CDR3: CASSLRASGTTDTQYF. CDR3 coding DNA: TGCGCCAGCAGCTTGAGGGCTAGCGGCACCACAGATACGCAGTATTTT.

The V gene is TRBV7-9, the J gene TRBJ1-4, with D perhaps matching TRBD1 (6 bases). The CDR3 consists of 15 residues. V lost 5 bases and J 8 bases, leaving 18 bases between the germline ends. The germline V gene encodes CDR1 SEHNR and CDR2 FQNEAQ (reference sequence). CDR3 nucleotides: TGTGCCAGCAGCCAAAACGGACAGTTTGAGGAAAAACTGTTTTTT. Translated, it gives CASSQNGQFEEKLFF.

This clonotype came up a few times. The chain is built from TRBV20-1 and TRBJ1-1; tentatively, D is TRBD1 (5 bases). The CDR3 runs 13 residues. Trimming removed 6 bases at V and 3 bases at J, with 14 bases between. The germline V gene encodes CDR1 DFQATT and CDR2 SNEGSKA (reference sequence). The CDR3 sequence: CSASRQGHTEAFF. For the CDR3, the DNA is TGCAGTGCGAGCAGGCAGGGTCACACTGAAGCTTTCTTT.

The chain is built from TRBV4-1 and TRBJ1-1; D unclear. V lost 1 base, J lost 0 bases, and 12 bases lay in between. Germline CDR1 reads MGHRA; CDR2 reads YSYEKL. The CDR3 consists of 16 residues. For the CDR3, the DNA is TGCGCCAGCAGCCAAGTAGGAATAGGCATGAACACTGAAGCTTTCTTT. This sequence encodes CASSQVGIGMNTEAFF.